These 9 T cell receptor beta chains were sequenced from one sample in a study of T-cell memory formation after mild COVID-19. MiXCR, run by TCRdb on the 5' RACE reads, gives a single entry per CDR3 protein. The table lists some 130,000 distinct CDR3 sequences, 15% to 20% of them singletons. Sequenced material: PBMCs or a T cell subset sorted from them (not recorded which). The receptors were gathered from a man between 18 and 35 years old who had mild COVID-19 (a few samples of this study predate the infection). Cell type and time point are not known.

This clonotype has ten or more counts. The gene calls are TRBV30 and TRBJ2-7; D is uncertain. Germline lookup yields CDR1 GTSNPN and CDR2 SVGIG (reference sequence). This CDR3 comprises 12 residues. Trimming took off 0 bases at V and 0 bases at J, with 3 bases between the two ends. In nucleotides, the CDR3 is TGTGCCTGGAGTGTCAGCTCCTACGAGCAGTACTTC. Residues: CAWSVSSYEQYF.

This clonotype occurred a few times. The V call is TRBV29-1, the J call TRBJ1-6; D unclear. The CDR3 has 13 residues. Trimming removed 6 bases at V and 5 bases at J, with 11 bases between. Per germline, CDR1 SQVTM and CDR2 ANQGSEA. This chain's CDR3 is CSVREVDNSPLHF. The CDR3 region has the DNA TGCAGCGTCCGGGAGGTTGATAATTCACCCCTCCACTTT.

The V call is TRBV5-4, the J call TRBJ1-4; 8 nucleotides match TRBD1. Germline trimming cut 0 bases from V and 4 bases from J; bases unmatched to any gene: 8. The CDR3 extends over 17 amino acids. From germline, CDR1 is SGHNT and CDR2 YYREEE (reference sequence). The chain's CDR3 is CASSLAVQGAFNEKLFF. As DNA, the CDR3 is TGTGCCAGCAGCTTGGCCGTTCAGGGGGCTTTTAATGAAAAACTGTTTTTT.

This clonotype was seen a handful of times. The CDR3 region is CASSARGAGELFF. The CDR3 DNA follows: TGTGCCAGCAGCGCCCGGGGCGCCGGGGAGCTGTTTTTT. J is TRBJ2-2 and V is TRBV9; perhaps D is TRBD1 or TRBD2 (5 bases each). The germline V and J ends were trimmed by 3 bases and 6 bases, with 9 bases remaining between them. The CDR3 has 13 amino acids. The germline gives CDR1 SGDLS, CDR2 YYNGEE.

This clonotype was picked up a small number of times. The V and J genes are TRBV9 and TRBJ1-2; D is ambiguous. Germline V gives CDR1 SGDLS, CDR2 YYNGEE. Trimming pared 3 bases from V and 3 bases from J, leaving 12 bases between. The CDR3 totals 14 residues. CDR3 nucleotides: TGTGCCAGCAGCGCATCTACATCTGACTATGGCTACACCTTC. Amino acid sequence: CASSASTSDYGYTF.

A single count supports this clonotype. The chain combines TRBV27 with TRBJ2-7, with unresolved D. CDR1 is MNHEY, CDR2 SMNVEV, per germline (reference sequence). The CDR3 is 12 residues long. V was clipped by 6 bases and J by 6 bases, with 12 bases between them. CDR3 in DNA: TGTGCCAGCAGCAGCGTTCTGGGCGAGCAGTACGTC. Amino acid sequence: CASSSVLGEQYV.

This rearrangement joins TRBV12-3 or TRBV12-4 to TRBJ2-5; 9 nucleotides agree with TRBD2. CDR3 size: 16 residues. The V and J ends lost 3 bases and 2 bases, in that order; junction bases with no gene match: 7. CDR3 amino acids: CASSFSPAGGQETQYF. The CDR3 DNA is TGTGCCAGCAGTTTCTCACCAGCGGGGGGTCAAGAGACCCAGTACTTC.

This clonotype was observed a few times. CDR3 in DNA: TGTGCCAGCAGCAGCCCGGGGGCGTCGGAAAAACTGTTTTTT. This codes for CASSSPGASEKLFF. The chain employs TRBV6-2 or TRBV6-3 and TRBJ1-4; perhaps TRBD1 as D (6 bases). This CDR3 comprises 14 residues. Germline CDR1 reads MNHEY; CDR2 reads SVGEGT. V shed 6 bases and J shed 8 bases, with 16 bases lying between them.

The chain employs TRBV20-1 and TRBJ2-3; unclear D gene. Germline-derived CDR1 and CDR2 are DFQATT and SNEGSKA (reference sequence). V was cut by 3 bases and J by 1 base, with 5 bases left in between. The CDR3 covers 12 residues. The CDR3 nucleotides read TGCAGTGCTAGTAAGGGCACAGATACGCAGTATTTT. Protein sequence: CSASKGTDTQYF.